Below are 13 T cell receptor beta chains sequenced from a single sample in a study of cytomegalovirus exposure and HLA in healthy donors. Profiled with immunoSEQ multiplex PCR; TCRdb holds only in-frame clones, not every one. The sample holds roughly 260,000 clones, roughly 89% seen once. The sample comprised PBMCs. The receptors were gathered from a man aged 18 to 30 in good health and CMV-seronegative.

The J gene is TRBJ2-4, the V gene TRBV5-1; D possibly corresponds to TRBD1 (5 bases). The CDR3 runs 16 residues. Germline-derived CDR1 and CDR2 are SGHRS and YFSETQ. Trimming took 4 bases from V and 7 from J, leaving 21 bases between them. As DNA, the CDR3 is TGCGCCAGCAGCCCTACTGCTCAGACAGTCTTGAACATTCAGTACTTC. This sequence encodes CASSPTAQTVLNIQYF.

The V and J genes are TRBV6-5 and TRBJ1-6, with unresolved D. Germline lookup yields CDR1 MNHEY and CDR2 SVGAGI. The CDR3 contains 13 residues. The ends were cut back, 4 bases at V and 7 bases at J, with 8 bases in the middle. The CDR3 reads CASSSRLNSPLHF. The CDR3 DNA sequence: TGTGCCAGCAGTTCCAGGCTCAATTCACCCCTCCACTTT.

In DNA form, the CDR3 reads TGTGCCAGCAGCGTCCTAGCGGGGTACACAGATACGCAGTATTTT. Amino acids: CASSVLAGYTDTQYF. This chain connects TRBV9 to TRBJ2-3; 9 bases align to TRBD2. The J segment lost 2 bases and the V segment lost 2 bases, leaving 3 bases of the junction unmatched. Germline V gene sequence: CDR1 SGDLS, CDR2 YYNGEE. The CDR3 is 15 amino acids.

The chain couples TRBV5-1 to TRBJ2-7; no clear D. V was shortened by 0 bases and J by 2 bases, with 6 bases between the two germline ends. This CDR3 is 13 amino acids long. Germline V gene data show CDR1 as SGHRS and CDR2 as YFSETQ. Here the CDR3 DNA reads TGCGCCAGCAGCTTGGATCTAACCTACGAGCAGTACTTC. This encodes CASSLDLTYEQYF. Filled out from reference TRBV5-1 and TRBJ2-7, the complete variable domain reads KAGVTQTPRYLIKTRGQQVTLSCSPISGHRSVSWYQQTPGQGLQFLFEYFSETQRNKGNFPGRFSGRQFSNSRSEMNVSTLELGDSALYLCASSLDLTYEQYFGPGTRLTVT.

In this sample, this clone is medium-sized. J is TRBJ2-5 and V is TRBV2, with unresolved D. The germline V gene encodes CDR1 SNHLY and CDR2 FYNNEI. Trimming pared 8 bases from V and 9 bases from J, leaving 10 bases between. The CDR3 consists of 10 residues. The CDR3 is CASASPAQYF. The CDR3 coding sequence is TGTGCCAGCGCGTCCCCTGCCCAGTACTTC.

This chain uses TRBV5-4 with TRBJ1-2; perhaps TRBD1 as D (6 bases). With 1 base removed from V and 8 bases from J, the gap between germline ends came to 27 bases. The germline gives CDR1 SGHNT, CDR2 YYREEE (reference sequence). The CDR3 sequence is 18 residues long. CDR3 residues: CASSLFGRGQTLDHGYTF. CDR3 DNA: TGTGCCAGCAGCTTGTTTGGCAGGGGACAAACACTGGATCACGGCTACACCTTC. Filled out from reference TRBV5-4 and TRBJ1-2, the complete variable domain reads ETGVTQSPTHLIKTRGQQVTLRCSSQSGHNTVSWYQQALGQGPQFIFQYYREEENGRGNFPPRFSGLQFPNYSSELNVNALELDDSALYLCASSLFGRGQTLDHGYTFGSGTRLTVV.

The CDR3 nucleotides are TGTGCCAGCAGTTACTCGGAAGGGGGTTTTGGCTACACCTTC. Translating gives CASSYSEGGFGYTF. The chain employs TRBV6-5 and TRBJ1-2; tentative D call: TRBD1 (6 bases). CDR3 length: 14 amino acids. The germline V gene has CDR1 MNHEY and CDR2 SVGAGI. Deletions cut 0 bases from V and 7 bases from J, with 12 bases between.

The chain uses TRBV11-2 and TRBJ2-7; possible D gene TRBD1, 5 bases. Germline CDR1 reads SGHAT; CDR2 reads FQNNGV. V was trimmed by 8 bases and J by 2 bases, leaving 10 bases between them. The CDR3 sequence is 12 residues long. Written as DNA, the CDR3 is TGTGCCAGCTCCGACAGCACCTACGAGCAGTACTTC. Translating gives CASSDSTYEQYF.

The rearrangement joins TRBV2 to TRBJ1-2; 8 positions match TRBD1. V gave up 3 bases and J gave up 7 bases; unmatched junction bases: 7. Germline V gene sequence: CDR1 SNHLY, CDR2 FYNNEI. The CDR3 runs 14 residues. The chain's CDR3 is CASSDPGGGGGYTF. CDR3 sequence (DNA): TGTGCCAGCAGTGACCCAGGGGGCGGGGGTGGCTACACCTTC.

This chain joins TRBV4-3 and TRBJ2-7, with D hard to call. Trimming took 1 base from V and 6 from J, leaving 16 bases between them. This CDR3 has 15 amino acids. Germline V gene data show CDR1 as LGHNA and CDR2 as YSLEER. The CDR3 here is CASSQVLGSIGEQYF. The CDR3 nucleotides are TGCGCCAGCAGCCAAGTCTTGGGCTCTATAGGCGAGCAGTACTTC.

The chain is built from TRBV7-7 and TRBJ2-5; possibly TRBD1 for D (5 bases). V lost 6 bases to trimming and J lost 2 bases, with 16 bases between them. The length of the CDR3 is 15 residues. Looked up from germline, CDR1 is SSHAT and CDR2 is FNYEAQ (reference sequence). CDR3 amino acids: CASSWALTAQETQYF. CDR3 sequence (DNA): TGTGCCAGCAGTTGGGCCTTGACAGCACAAGAGACCCAGTACTTC.

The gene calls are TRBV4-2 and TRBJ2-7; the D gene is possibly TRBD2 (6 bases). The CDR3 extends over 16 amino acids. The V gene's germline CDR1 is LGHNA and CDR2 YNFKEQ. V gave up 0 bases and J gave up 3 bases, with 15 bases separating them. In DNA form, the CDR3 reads TGTGCCAGCAGCCAAGATGCGGGGCAGAGATTCTACGAGCAGTACTTC. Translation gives CASSQDAGQRFYEQYF.

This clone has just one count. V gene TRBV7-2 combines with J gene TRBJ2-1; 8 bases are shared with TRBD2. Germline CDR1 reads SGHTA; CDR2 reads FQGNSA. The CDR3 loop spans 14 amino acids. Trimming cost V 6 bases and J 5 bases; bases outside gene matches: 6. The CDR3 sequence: CASSPGGTHNEQFF. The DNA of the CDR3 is TGTGCCAGCAGTCCGGGGGGGACCCACAATGAGCAGTTCTTC.